This TCR beta chain was profiled in a study of blood T cells in healthy people across ages. Whole-study findings and limits: It was held that diversity estimates obtained from one million T cells represented underestimates.

The CDR3 runs 17 residues. Germline CDR1 SEHNR, CDR2 FQNEAQ (reference sequence). V was cut by 2 bases and J by 1 base, with 17 bases left in between. PCR was performed a second time for 7 to 11 cycles using a sample-barcoded 5' primer and a J-beta primer mix. From the 5' RACE reads, TCRdb called clonotypes with MiXCR, one entry per CDR3 protein. The table includes around 1,700,000 distinct CDR3 sequences, over 25% detected once. The study isolated at least 6 million PBMCs from each sample. Worth noting for this clonotype: Its cognate antigen is unknown.

Sequencing input: blood. This TCR was sampled from a woman aged 25 to 39 in good health. The chain couples TRBV7-9 to TRBJ2-5, with D maybe TRBD1 (6 bases). The CDR3 region is CASSLFKTGTIQETQYF. For the CDR3, the DNA is TGTGCCAGCAGCTTATTCAAGACAGGAACCATCCAAGAGACCCAGTACTTC.